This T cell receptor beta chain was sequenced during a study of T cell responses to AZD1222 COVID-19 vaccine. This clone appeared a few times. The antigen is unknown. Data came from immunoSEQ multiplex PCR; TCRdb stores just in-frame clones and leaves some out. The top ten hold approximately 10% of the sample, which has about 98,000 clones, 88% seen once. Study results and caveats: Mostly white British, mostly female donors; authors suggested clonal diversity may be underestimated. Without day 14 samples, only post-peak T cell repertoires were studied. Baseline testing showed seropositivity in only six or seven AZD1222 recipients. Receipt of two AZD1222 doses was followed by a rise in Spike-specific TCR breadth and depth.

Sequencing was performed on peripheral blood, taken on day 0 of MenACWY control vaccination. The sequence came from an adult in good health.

CDR3 loop: CAWSGTLAAYKYNEQFF. In DNA, the CDR3 is TGTGCCTGGAGTGGAACCTTGGCAGCCTACAAGTACAATGAGCAGTTCTTC. The chain is built from TRBV30 and TRBJ2-1; D is unresolved. The CDR3 has 17 amino acids. V was pared by 1 base and J by 4 bases, with 20 bases between. The V gene's germline CDR1 is GTSNPN and CDR2 SVGIG (reference sequence). Combining the CDR3 with reference TRBV30 and TRBJ2-1 gives the whole variable domain SQTIHQWPATLVQPVGSPLSLECTVEGTSNPNLYWYRQAAGRGLQLLFYSVGIGQISSEVPQNLSASRPQDRQFILSSKKLLLSDSGFYLCAWSGTLAAYKYNEQFFGPGTRLTVL.